This T cell receptor (beta chain) was sequenced in a study of identical twins. Study-level findings and limits: A cross-sectional statistical analysis, not follow-up of the same donors, supported the conclusions. Modeled out-of-frame TCR alpha sharing in monozygotic twins fell below observed levels.

Germline V gene lookup returns CDR1 LGHNA and CDR2 YSLEER. This CDR3 is 18 amino acids long. V was pared by 0 bases and J by 2 bases, with 14 bases between. One entry per CDR3 protein, called by TCRdb with MiXCR from the 5' RACE reads. Altogether roughly 470,000 distinct CDR3 sequences are present, 13% to 15% being singletons, with the ten largest covering approximately 0.9%. Every sampled donor was Caucasian and healthy. Worth noting for this clonotype: Its antigen is unidentified.

Separately, the same data were catalogued under a study of yellow fever vaccine responses in identical twins.

The sequenced material came from CD4+ T cells sorted from blood. This sequence was found in a woman in her late teens or twenties in good health. This chain joins TRBV4-3 and TRBJ2-6; no reliable D call. The CDR3: CASSQDAPQRTGANVLTF. CDR3 in DNA: TGCGCCAGCAGCCAAGACGCCCCCCAAAGGACTGGGGCCAACGTCCTGACTTTC.